The clone carrying this TCR beta chain was observed a single time. As yet, its antigen is unknown. This entry is derived from a study of circulating and synovial CD4+ cells in juvenile arthritis. Study-wide findings and caveats: Compared with bulk blood, circulating pathogenic-like lymphocytes shared substantially more CDR3 sequences with synovial T cells. Some such blood samples were as oligoclonal as synovium. CPL versus bulk CD4 samples: T cell genome counts differed by at least an order of magnitude.

Patients with active juvenile idiopathic arthritis donated these samples. The CDR3 runs to 14 residues. Germline V lookup: CDR1 SEHNR, CDR2 FQNEAQ (reference sequence). V lost 5 bases and J 0 bases, leaving 8 bases between the germline ends. Sequencing used immunoSEQ multiplex PCR; TCRdb keeps in-frame clones, though not all of them. Of under 40,000 clones in the sample, about 96% were seen once. Sequenced: CD4+ T cells from blood. The gene calls are TRBV7-9 and TRBJ1-3, with a possible D match to TRBD1 (5 bases). This clonotype originated in a human donor with juvenile idiopathic arthritis. CDR3 amino acids: CASSKDISGNTIYF. DNA of the CDR3: TGTGCCAGCAGCAAGGACATCTCTGGAAACACCATATATTTT.